This T cell receptor (beta chain) is drawn from a study of T-cell reconstitution after alpha-beta-depleted transplantation in children (dated by TCRdb to the mid-2010s). In the study overall: Using TCR repertoire profiling, the study followed T-cell immune reconstitution in a quantitative way in children after TCRalphabeta/CD19-depleted allogeneic hematopoietic cell transplantation. Overall study outcomes, separate from this receptor: Over the following months the frequencies of hyperexpanded clones went down, and after one year T-cell counts and TCRbeta diversity were mostly credited to newly produced T cells. The apparently early alphabetaT-cell count recovery about two months after transplant was reportedly dependent on only several hundred rapidly expanded clones derived from non-depleted graft cells. The high TCRbeta diversity at day 60 in some patients was ascribed to recipient T cells and intrathymic progenitors that had survived conditioning.

Many counts were recorded for this clonotype. The antigen it recognizes is unknown. The input lacks base qualities; no much larger clone sits a single base away. CDR1 and CDR2 are drawn from the germline V gene: MDHEN, SYDVKM. V is reduced by 3 bases and J by 4 bases, leaving a spacing of 23 bases between them. From the cysteine through the phenylalanine, the CDR3 covers 18 amino acids. Solely the CDR3 DNA is kept, with 54 bases framed from the first base. Libraries came from PCR. TCRdb lists the instrument as Illumina HiSeq 2500. TCR libraries were prepared with molecular barcoding, using unique molecular identifiers to normalize TCRbeta repertoire quantification. TCRdb reprocessed the public reads (quality trimming at Q25 with fastp, clone calling with MiXCR) and kept in-frame beta chains. Duplicate CDR3 protein sequences are folded into a single record with the most common DNA and genes. This sample lists approximately 300,000 distinct CDR3 sequences; around 10% were detected once. About 8% of the sample rests with the top ten.

What the treatment or condition label conveys for this sample: allogeneic hematopoietic cell transplantation with graft depleted of TCRalphabeta T cells and CD19 B cells. Transplant recipients were children who received TCRalphabeta/CD19-depleted allogeneic hematopoietic cell grafts. Rearrangement joined TRBV28 to TRBJ2-3, with the D gene not confidently named. The sequence was obtained from a boy younger than two with acute myeloid leukemia, due to receive a stem cell transplant. Sequenced material: PBMCs, taken before TCRalphabeta/CD19-depleted stem cell transplant. The CDR3 reads CASSFDVRAAGGPDTQYF. DNA sequence: TGTGCCAGCAGTTTTGATGTCCGGGCCGCAGGCGGCCCAGATACGCAGTATTTT.